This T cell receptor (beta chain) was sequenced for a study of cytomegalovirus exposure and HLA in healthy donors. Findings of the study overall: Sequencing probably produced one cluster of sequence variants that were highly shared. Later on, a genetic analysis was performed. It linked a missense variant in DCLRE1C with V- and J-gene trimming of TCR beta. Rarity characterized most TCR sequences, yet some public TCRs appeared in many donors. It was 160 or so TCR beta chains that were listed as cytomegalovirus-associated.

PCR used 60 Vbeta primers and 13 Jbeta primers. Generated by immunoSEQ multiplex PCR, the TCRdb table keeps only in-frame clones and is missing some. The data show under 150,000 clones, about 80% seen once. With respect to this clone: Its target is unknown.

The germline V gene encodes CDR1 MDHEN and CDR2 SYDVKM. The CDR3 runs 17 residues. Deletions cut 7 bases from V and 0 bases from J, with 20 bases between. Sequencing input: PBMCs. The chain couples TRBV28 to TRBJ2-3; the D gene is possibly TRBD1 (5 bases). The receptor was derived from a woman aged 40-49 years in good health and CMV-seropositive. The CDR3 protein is CASNPKGARSSTDTQYF. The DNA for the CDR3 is TGTGCCAGCAACCCGAAAGGGGCACGGTCTAGCACAGATACGCAGTATTTT. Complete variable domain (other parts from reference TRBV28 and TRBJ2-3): DVKVTQSSRYLVKRTGEKVFLECVQDMDHENMFWYRQDPGLGLRLIYFSYDVKMKEKGDIPEGYSVSREKKERFSLILESASTNQTSMYLCASNPKGARSSTDTQYFGPGTRLTVL.